Presented here are 2 T cell receptor beta chains from one specimen sequenced in a study of T-cell reconstitution after alpha-beta-depleted transplantation in children. Unique molecular identifiers tagged the TCRbeta library. TCRdb analysed the PCR reads with MiXCR anew, one entry per CDR3 protein. The sample yields roughly 490,000 distinct CDR3 sequences, 10% to 12% seen once. The sequencing here drew on PBMCs, mostly from graft donor cells, taken 180 days after TCRalphabeta/CD19-depleted stem cell transplant. All receptors come from a female patient aged 2-10 years who had a stem cell transplant for aplastic anemia, so the T cells may come from the graft donor.

This clonotype was detected only a few times. The chain employs TRBV6-2 or TRBV6-3 and TRBJ2-3; D gene unclear. Germline V lookup: CDR1 MNHEY, CDR2 SVGEGT. V lost 0 bases, J lost 1 base, and 14 bases lay in between. The CDR3 has 17 residues. CDR3 residues: CASSYSKRSHRTDTQYF. CDR3 bases: TGTGCCAGCAGTTACTCGAAACGTAGCCACCGCACAGATACGCAGTATTTT.

This clonotype was detected ten times or more. The V and J genes are TRBV14 and TRBJ2-5, with 8 bases lining up with TRBD1. The J segment lost 3 bases and the V segment lost 4 bases, leaving 7 bases of the junction unmatched. Germline CDR1 SGHDN, CDR2 FVKESK. This CDR3 comprises 15 residues. Written as DNA, the CDR3 is TGTGCCAGCAGCCGTTTCCGGGACAGGAAAGAGACCCAGTACTTC. Translation: CASSRFRDRKETQYF.